A single sample gave rise to the 8 T cell receptor beta chains below, sequenced in a study of T-cell memory formation after mild COVID-19. TCRdb reanalysed the 5' RACE reads using MiXCR and keeps one entry per CDR3 protein. Of 250,000 to 400,000 distinct CDR3 sequences in the sample, 14% were seen once. The sample comprised PBMCs or a T cell subset sorted from them (not recorded which). These receptors all come from a man younger than 35 who had mild COVID-19 (a few samples of this study predate the infection). Cell type and time point are not known.

DNA for the CDR3: TGCGCCAGCAGCTCCAGAGGGGTGGAGACCCAGTACTTC. As protein: CASSSRGVETQYF. The chain uses TRBV5-1 and TRBJ2-5; D may correspond to TRBD1 or TRBD2 (5 bases each). This CDR3 has 13 amino acids. The V end lost 3 bases, the J end lost 5 bases, and 11 bases lay between the germline ends. Germline V CDR1 and CDR2: SGHRS, YFSETQ. The entire variable domain, with the rest obtained from reference TRBV5-1 and TRBJ2-5, is as follows: KAGVTQTPRYLIKTRGQQVTLSCSPISGHRSVSWYQQTPGQGLQFLFEYFSETQRNKGNFPGRFSGRQFSNSRSEMNVSTLELGDSALYLCASSSRGVETQYFGPGTRLLVL.

This clonotype was observed a few times. The V call is TRBV5-1, the J call TRBJ1-2, with D maybe TRBD1 (6 bases). The CDR3 has 12 residues. The V gene's germline CDR1 is SGHRS and CDR2 YFSETQ. The V and J ends lost 4 bases and 8 bases respectively, with 12 bases between them. The CDR3 region has the DNA TGCGCCAGCAGCACCGCAGGGGACGGCTACACCTTC. It codes for CASSTAGDGYTF.

In its sample, this clonotype was seen a few times. The chain combines TRBV7-3 with TRBJ1-1; TRBD1 might be the D (5 bases). The CDR3 loop spans 13 amino acids. Germline assignment: CDR1 SGHTA and CDR2 FQGTGA. Trimming shortened V by 6 bases and J by 3 bases, and 11 bases separated the two germline ends. The CDR3 sequence: CASRQGVDTEAFF. The CDR3, as DNA: TGTGCCAGCAGGCAGGGTGTGGACACTGAAGCTTTCTTT.

There are a few counts of this clonotype. The V gene is TRBV7-3, the J gene TRBJ2-7; D ambiguous. The CDR3 extends over 13 amino acids. Germline V gene data show CDR1 as SGHTA and CDR2 as FQGTGA. The germline V and J ends were trimmed by 4 bases and 5 bases, with 12 bases remaining between them. The CDR3 DNA follows: TGTGCCAGCAGCTCCCGGACGGCTCACGAGCAGTACGTC. This sequence encodes CASSSRTAHEQYV.

This clonotype occurred a few times. This chain connects TRBV7-3 to TRBJ2-5, with a weak D call TRBD1 (6 bases). The CDR3 has 13 residues. Germline V gene sequence: CDR1 SGHTA, CDR2 FQGTGA. The V end was cut by 6 bases, the J end by 3 bases, with 11 bases between. The CDR3 loop is CASSTTGKETQYF. Here the CDR3 DNA reads TGTGCCAGCAGTACGACAGGAAAAGAGACCCAGTACTTC.

This clonotype was observed a handful of times. The V and J genes are TRBV6-6 and TRBJ2-7; tentative D call: TRBD2 (6 bases). The CDR3 is 12 amino acids. Between the trimmed V and J ends, which lost 0 bases and 8 bases, there was a span of 8 bases. The V gene's germline CDR1 is MNHNY and CDR2 SVGAGI (reference sequence). CDR3 amino acids: CASSYSRGQQYF. CDR3 coding DNA: TGTGCCAGCAGTTACTCGCGGGGTCAGCAGTACTTC.

This clonotype has a handful of counts. The J gene is TRBJ1-6, the V gene TRBV27, with 8 bases that match TRBD1. Germline-derived CDR1 and CDR2 are MNHEY and SMNVEV (reference sequence). After removal of 7 bases from V and 7 bases from J, the junction contained 12 bases not matched to a gene. The CDR3 contains 16 residues. This CDR3 reads CASKNWPTGVNSPLHF. The CDR3 coding sequence is TGTGCCAGCAAGAATTGGCCGACAGGGGTGAATTCACCCCTCCACTTT.

This clonotype showed up just a few times. This chain connects TRBV6-7 to TRBJ2-3, with D unresolved. TRBV6-7 is given ORF status, its function remaining uncertain. V lost 5 bases and J 3 bases, leaving 21 bases between the germline ends. This CDR3 spans 17 amino acids. The CDR3 DNA follows: TGTGCCAGCAGTAATATCCAGGCCAGTATTATGACAGATACGCAGTATTTT. Translation: CASSNIQASIMTDTQYF.